One T cell receptor beta chain is described in this entry. Its antigen is unidentified. The germline V gene has CDR1 LNHDA and CDR2 SQIVND (reference sequence). Trimming pared 3 bases from V and 6 bases from J, leaving 15 bases between. This CDR3 is built from 15 residues. Isolated RNA was reverse transcribed in full, so expressed TCRB transcripts were sequenced. Sequencing was performed with immunoSEQ multiplex PCR; in TCRdb, only in-frame clones are kept and a portion is missing. The data show under 300,000 clones, 25% to 30% seen once. The sample belongs to a study of beta chain features in type 1 diabetes. The study's findings and limits: Moderately but significantly shorter TCRB CDR3s were found in Type 1 diabetes patients in all four CD4+ subsets.

It was one heparinised blood draw, averaging roughly 0.11 L, that each donor gave. Central memory, naive, regulatory and stem cell-like memory CD4+ cells were sorted by CD45RO/CCR7/CD25/CD127/CD95/CD27. The genes are TRBV19 and TRBJ2-1; no clear D gene. The sequenced material came from central memory CD4+ T cells from blood. The TCR sequence derives from a man aged 30 to 45 in good health. In nucleotides, the CDR3 is TGTGCCAGTAGTATCCGGTCCTCGACCCGCAATGAGCAGTTCTTC. This sequence encodes CASSIRSSTRNEQFF.